This paragraph covers one TCR beta chain sequence. Its cognate antigen is unknown. The CDR3 is made up of 15 amino acids. V was clipped by 1 base and J by 2 bases, with 11 bases between them. Germline V gene lookup returns CDR1 MDHEN and CDR2 SYDVKM. These data belong to a study of T cells in Graves' hyperthyroidism and ophthalmopathy. Study-level background: Peripheral blood was drawn at first diagnosis, prior to all treatment. Study observations and caveats: The authors' 13 V-J model separated ophthalmopathy from stable hyperthyroidism.

TCR beta CDR3 sequences were amplified from RNA transcripts. RT-PCR in the first round (using the HTBI primer set) targeted the TCR CDR3. TCRdb itself ran the multiplex PCR reads through MiXCR, one entry per CDR3 protein. The sample holds hundreds of thousands of distinct CDR3 sequences, around 16% seen once. Graves' hyperthyroidism was deemed stable given no ophthalmopathy progression within 18 months. Fresh 10 ml peripheral blood yielded PBMCs. Sequenced input: blood. The clonotype was recovered from a woman under 30 with Graves' hyperthyroidism. The chain has TRBV28 and TRBJ1-2, with D possibly being TRBD1 (5 bases). The CDR3 coding sequence is TGTGCCAGCAGTTTATCTCCCCGGGGGAACTATGGCTACACCTTC. It encodes CASSLSPRGNYGYTF.